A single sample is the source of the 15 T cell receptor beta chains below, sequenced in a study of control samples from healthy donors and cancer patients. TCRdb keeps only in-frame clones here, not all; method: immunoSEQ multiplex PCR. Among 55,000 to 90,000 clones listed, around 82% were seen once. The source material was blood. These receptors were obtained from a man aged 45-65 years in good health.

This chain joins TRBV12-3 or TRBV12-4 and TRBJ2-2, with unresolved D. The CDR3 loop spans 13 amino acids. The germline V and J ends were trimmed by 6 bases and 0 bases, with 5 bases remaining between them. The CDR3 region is CASRSSNTGELFF. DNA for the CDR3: TGTGCCAGCAGATCCTCGAACACCGGGGAGCTGTTTTTT.

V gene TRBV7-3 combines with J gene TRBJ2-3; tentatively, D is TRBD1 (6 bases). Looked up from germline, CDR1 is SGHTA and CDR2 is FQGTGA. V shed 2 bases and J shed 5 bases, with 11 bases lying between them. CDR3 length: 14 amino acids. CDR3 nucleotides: TGTGCCAGCAGCTTACTACAGGGAAAAGATACGCAGTATTTT. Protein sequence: CASSLLQGKDTQYF.

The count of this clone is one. The DNA for the CDR3 is TGTGCCAGCAGCACACTAGCGGGGGGGCCCGTAGAGACCCAGTACTTC. As protein: CASSTLAGGPVETQYF. V gene TRBV3-1 (or the pseudogene TRBV3-2) combines with J gene TRBJ2-5; 13 bases line up with TRBD2. The trim removed 5 bases at V and 4 bases at J, leaving 7 bases unmatched. CDR3 length: 16 amino acids. Germline V gives CDR1 LGHDT, CDR2 YNNKEL (reference sequence).

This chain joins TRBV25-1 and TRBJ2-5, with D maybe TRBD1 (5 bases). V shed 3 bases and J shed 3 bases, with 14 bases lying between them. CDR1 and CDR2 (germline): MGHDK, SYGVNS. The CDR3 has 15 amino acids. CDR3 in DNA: TGTGCCAGCAGTGATCGATGGGGCAGGGAAGAGACCCAGTACTTC. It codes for CASSDRWGREETQYF.

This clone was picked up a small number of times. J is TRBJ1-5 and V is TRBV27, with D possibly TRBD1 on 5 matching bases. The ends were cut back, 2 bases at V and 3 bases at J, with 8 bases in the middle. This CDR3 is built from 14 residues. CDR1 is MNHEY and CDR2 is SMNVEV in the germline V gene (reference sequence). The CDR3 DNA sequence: TGTGCCAGCAGTTTAGGGGCAGACAATCAGCCCCAGCATTTT. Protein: CASSLGADNQPQHF.

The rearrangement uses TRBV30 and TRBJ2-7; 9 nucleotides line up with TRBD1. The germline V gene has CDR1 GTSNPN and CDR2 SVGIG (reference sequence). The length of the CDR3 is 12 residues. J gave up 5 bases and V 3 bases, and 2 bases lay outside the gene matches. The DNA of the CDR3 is TGTGCCTGGAGCGACAGGGGGGACGAGCAGTACTTC. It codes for CAWSDRGDEQYF.

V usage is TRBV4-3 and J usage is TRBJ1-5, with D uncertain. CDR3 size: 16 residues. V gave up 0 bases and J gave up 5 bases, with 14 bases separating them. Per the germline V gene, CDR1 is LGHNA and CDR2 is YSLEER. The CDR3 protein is CASSQDWARRDQPQHF. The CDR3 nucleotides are TGCGCCAGCAGCCAAGATTGGGCCAGGAGAGATCAGCCCCAGCATTTT.

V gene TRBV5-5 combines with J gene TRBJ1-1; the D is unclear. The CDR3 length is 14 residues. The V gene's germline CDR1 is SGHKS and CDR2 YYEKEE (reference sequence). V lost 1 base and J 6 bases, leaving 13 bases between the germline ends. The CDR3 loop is CASSLLMGWSEAFF. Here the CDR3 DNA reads TGTGCCAGCAGCTTGTTGATGGGTTGGTCTGAAGCTTTCTTT.

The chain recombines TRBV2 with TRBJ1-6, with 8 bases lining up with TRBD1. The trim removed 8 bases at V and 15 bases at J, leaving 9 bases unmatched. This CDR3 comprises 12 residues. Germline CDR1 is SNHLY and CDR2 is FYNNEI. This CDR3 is CASGSTGADLHF. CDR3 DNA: TGTGCCAGCGGATCGACAGGGGCCGACCTCCACTTT.

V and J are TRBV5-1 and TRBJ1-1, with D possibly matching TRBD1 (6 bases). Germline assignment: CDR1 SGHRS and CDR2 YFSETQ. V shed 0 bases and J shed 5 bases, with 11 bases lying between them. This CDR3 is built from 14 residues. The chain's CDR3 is CASSLAGARTEAFF. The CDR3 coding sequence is TGCGCCAGCAGCTTGGCAGGGGCTAGGACTGAAGCTTTCTTT. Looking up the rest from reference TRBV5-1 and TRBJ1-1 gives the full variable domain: KAGVTQTPRYLIKTRGQQVTLSCSPISGHRSVSWYQQTPGQGLQFLFEYFSETQRNKGNFPGRFSGRQFSNSRSEMNVSTLELGDSALYLCASSLAGARTEAFFGQGTRLTVV.

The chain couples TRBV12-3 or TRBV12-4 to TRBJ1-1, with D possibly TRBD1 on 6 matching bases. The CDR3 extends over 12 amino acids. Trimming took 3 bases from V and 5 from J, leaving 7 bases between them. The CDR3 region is CASSFTGTEAFF. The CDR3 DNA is TGTGCCAGCAGTTTCACAGGGACTGAAGCTTTCTTT.

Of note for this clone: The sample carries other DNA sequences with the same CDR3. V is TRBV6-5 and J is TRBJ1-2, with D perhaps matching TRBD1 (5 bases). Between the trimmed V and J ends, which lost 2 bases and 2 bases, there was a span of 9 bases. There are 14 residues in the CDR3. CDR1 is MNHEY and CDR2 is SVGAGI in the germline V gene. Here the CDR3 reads CASSYDSKNYGYTF. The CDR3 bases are TGTGCCAGCAGTTACGACAGTAAAAACTATGGCTACACCTTC.

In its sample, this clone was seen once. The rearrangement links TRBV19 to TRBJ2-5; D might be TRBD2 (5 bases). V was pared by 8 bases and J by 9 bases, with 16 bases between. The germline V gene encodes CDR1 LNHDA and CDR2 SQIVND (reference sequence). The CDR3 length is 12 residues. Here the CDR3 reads CASSATTGAQYF. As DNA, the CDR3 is TGTGCCAGTTCTGCTACAACCGGGGCCCAGTACTTC.

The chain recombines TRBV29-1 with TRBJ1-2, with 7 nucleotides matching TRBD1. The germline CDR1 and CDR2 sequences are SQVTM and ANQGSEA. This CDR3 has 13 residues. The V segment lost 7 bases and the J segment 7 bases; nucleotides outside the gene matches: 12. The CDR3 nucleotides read TGCAGCGCGGCGCTACAGGGGAAGGGTGGCTACACCTTC. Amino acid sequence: CSAALQGKGGYTF.

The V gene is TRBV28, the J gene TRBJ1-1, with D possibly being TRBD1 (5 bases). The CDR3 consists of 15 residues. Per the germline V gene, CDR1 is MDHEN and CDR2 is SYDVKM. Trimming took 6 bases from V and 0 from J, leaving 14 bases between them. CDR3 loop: CASSKLGRMNTEAFF. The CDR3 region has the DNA TGTGCCAGCAGCAAACTGGGACGGATGAACACTGAAGCTTTCTTT.